What follows are 27 T cell receptor beta chains derived from one specimen sequenced in a study of OX40 agonist ivuxolimab in advanced cancers. Repertoires were generated with immunoSEQ multiplex PCR, while TCRdb's copy carries only in-frame clones and drops some. The sample consists of approximately 30,000 clones, 65% to 85% of them appearing once. The sequencing used CD4+ or CD8+ T cells sorted from blood, collected in a trial of the OX40 agonist ivuxolimab. The receptors stem from an adult with an advanced solid tumor such as melanoma, head and neck, liver or kidney cancer.

The chain links TRBV27 to TRBJ2-3; D may match TRBD1 or TRBD2 (6 bases each). CDR3 length: 14 amino acids. Germline V gene sequence: CDR1 MNHEY, CDR2 SMNVEV (reference sequence). Trimming took 7 bases from V and 5 from J, leaving 16 bases between them. CDR3 sequence reads: CASTPGGQGDTQYF. The CDR3 DNA reads TGTGCCAGCACCCCTGGGGGGCAGGGAGATACGCAGTATTTT.

This clone was counted a few times. The rearrangement joins TRBV6-4 to TRBJ2-2, with 7 bases fitting TRBD1. V shed 2 bases and J 1 base; nucleotides not matched to a gene: 4. The length of the CDR3 is 16 residues. CDR1 is MRHNA and CDR2 is SNTAGT in the germline V gene. The CDR3 region is CASSDRGPENTGELFF. In nucleotides, the CDR3 is TGTGCCAGCAGTGACAGGGGGCCAGAGAACACCGGGGAGCTGTTTTTT.

This chain joins TRBV7-9 and TRBJ1-2, with D possibly matching TRBD1 (6 bases). The germline CDR1 and CDR2 sequences are SEHNR and FQNEAQ (reference sequence). V was shortened by 2 bases and J by 5 bases, with 15 bases between the two germline ends. CDR3 length: 15 residues. The CDR3 nucleotides are TGTGCCAGCAGCTTAAGTGGGGGCGCAGGGTATGGCTACACCTTC. Translated: CASSLSGGAGYGYTF.

The chain has TRBV4-1 and TRBJ1-2; D uncertain. The V and J ends lost 5 bases and 5 bases respectively, with 18 bases between them. CDR3 length: 15 residues. Germline CDR1 MGHRA, CDR2 YSYEKL. CDR3 nucleotides: TGCGCCAGCAGCAAGAACGGACGGCCTGAATATGGCTACACCTTC. As protein: CASSKNGRPEYGYTF.

This chain joins TRBV5-1 and TRBJ1-4; a possible D gene is TRBD1 (5 bases). V lost 1 base and J lost 4, with 11 bases in between. CDR1 and CDR2 from the germline V gene are SGHRS and YFSETQ. This CDR3 has 15 residues. Here the CDR3 DNA reads TGCGCCAGCAGCTTGTGGGGCAGGAGTAATGAAAAACTGTTTTTT. This gives the protein CASSLWGRSNEKLFF.

V and J are TRBV2 and TRBJ2-1, with 7 bases identical to TRBD1. The CDR3 spans 16 residues. The ends lost 8 bases at V and 3 bases at J; junction bases unmatched: 13. Germline CDR1 and CDR2: SNHLY and FYNNEI. CDR3 DNA sequence: TGTGCCAGCCCCCGAAGAGGGGGCACCCGCTACAATGAGCAGTTCTTC. Protein: CASPRRGGTRYNEQFF.

The rearrangement links TRBV7-2 to TRBJ1-4; possible D gene TRBD1, 6 bases. CDR3 length equals 16 residues. CDR1 is SGHTA, CDR2 FQGNSA, per germline. The V and J ends lost 5 bases and 7 bases respectively, with 20 bases between them. CDR3 nucleotide sequence: TGTGCCAGCAGCCCAAGCGCGGGGGCCCAGCGTGAAAAACTGTTTTTT. Translated: CASSPSAGAQREKLFF.

The chain couples TRBV29-1 to TRBJ2-2; 10 positions agree with TRBD1. Germline-derived CDR1 and CDR2 are SQVTM and ANQGSEA. Unmatched junction bases numbered 5, after V lost 3 bases and J lost 4 bases. The CDR3 covers 15 residues. The CDR3 DNA reads as TGCAGCGTTGAGGGGGGACAGGGGAGCACCGGGGAGCTGTTTTTT. Amino acid sequence: CSVEGGQGSTGELFF.

This clone has a single count. The V call is TRBV15, the J call TRBJ2-3, with 9 positions matching TRBD2. CDR3 size: 16 residues. The V gene's germline CDR1 is LNHNV and CDR2 YYDKDF (reference sequence). With V trimmed by 0 bases and J by 5 bases, 6 bases remained unmatched. The CDR3 region has the DNA TGTGCCACCAGCAGAGATGGGGTAGCGGGAGAAGATACGCAGTATTTT. Protein product: CATSRDGVAGEDTQYF.

The chain combines TRBV28 with TRBJ2-5; either TRBD1 or TRBD2 may fit D (6 bases each). This CDR3 contains 14 residues. Trimming removed 4 bases at V and 3 bases at J, with 12 bases between. CDR1 and CDR2 from the germline V gene are MDHEN and SYDVKM. CDR3 amino acids: CASSSNREEETQYF. The CDR3 region has the DNA TGTGCCAGCAGTTCTAACAGGGAGGAAGAGACCCAGTACTTC.

The J gene is TRBJ1-1, the V gene TRBV5-8, with D hard to call. V gave up 6 bases and J gave up 9 bases, with 21 bases separating them. The CDR3 runs to 14 residues. Germline V lookup: CDR1 SGHTS, CDR2 YDEGEE. The CDR3 coding sequence is TGTGCCAGCACCCGGGAGACGCTAGCTAGTAAAGCTTTCTTT. It translates to CASTRETLASKAFF.

This clone was observed a few times. The chain is built from TRBV30 and TRBJ1-4; no firm D call. The V gene lost 0 bases and the J gene lost 7 bases, with 6 bases spanning the gap. CDR3 length equals 12 residues. Germline V lookup: CDR1 GTSNPN, CDR2 SVGIG (reference sequence). CDR3 nucleotide sequence: TGTGCCTGGAGTGTACCTGGTGAAAAACTGTTTTTT. Amino acids: CAWSVPGEKLFF.

The chain joins TRBV5-4 to TRBJ1-1; D might be TRBD1 (6 bases). The CDR3 is 16 amino acids. From germline, CDR1 is SGHNT and CDR2 YYREEE (reference sequence). The V and J ends lost 0 bases and 0 bases respectively, with 12 bases between them. CDR3 amino acids: CASSLAGTLMNTEAFF. CDR3 DNA: TGTGCCAGCAGCTTGGCCGGGACACTTATGAACACTGAAGCTTTCTTT.

This sequence joins TRBV15 and TRBJ2-7; 7 positions match TRBD1. The junction had 8 bases not matched to a gene; V was cut back by 6 bases and J by 6 bases. Germline lookup yields CDR1 LNHNV and CDR2 YYDKDF (reference sequence). The CDR3 contains 13 residues. The CDR3 loop is CATSTGTALEQYF. The CDR3 DNA reads as TGTGCCACCAGTACCGGGACAGCCCTCGAGCAGTACTTC.

V is TRBV19 and J is TRBJ1-2; 9 positions match TRBD1. Unmatched junction bases numbered 8, after V lost 5 bases and J lost 4 bases. Germline V gene sequence: CDR1 LNHDA, CDR2 SQIVND (reference sequence). The CDR3 consists of 15 residues. CDR3 DNA sequence: TGTGCCAGTAGTCGCCGGACAGGGGATGGCTATGGCTACACCTTC. It translates to CASSRRTGDGYGYTF.

This clone is deemed medium-sized. V and J are TRBV11-3 and TRBJ2-3; a weak D match, TRBD2 (5 bases). Germline V gives CDR1 SGHNT, CDR2 YENEEA. Trimming cost V 5 bases and J 3 bases, with 6 bases left between them. The CDR3 length is 12 residues. The CDR3 sequence: CASSPGTDTQYF. The CDR3 nucleotides are TGTGCCAGCAGCCCGGGGACAGATACGCAGTATTTT.

CDR3 loop: CASSLRYSNQPQHF. The CDR3 DNA is TGTGCCAGCAGTTTGCGCTATAGCAATCAGCCCCAGCATTTT. The chain has TRBV27 and TRBJ1-5; D is undetermined. The CDR3 sequence is 14 residues long. From germline, CDR1 is MNHEY and CDR2 SMNVEV (reference sequence). V was cut by 3 bases and J by 0 bases, with 6 bases left in between.

DNA for the CDR3: TGCGCCAGCAGTGAAGGGGGAACCGAGCAGTACTTC. Amino acid sequence: CASSEGGTEQYF. The V call is TRBV5-1, the J call TRBJ2-7, with D perhaps matching TRBD1 (6 bases). V lost 5 bases and J lost 6, with 12 bases in between. The CDR3 contains 12 residues. Germline V lookup: CDR1 SGHRS, CDR2 YFSETQ.

The V call is TRBV15, the J call TRBJ1-1, with D hard to call. Germline V gives CDR1 LNHNV, CDR2 YYDKDF (reference sequence). Trimming took 0 bases from V and 2 from J, leaving 10 bases between them. This CDR3 has 15 amino acids. The CDR3 coding sequence is TGTGCCACCAGCAGAGATTTTGGGGAAAACACTGAAGCTTTCTTT. It is translated as CATSRDFGENTEAFF.

The chain has TRBV5-1 and TRBJ1-4; no clear D. V was pared by 4 bases and J by 8 bases, with 15 bases between. Per germline, CDR1 SGHRS and CDR2 YFSETQ. CDR3 length equals 14 residues. CDR3 nucleotide sequence: TGCGCCAGCAGCCCGTGGACCGGGCAGGAAAAACTGTTTTTT. The encoded protein is CASSPWTGQEKLFF.

The V and J genes are TRBV14 and TRBJ2-3; 9 bases fit TRBD1. The CDR3 contains 16 residues. The germline gives CDR1 SGHDN, CDR2 FVKESK. V dropped 4 bases and J dropped 2; count of bases not matched to a gene: 7. The DNA for the CDR3 is TGTGCCAGCAGCCCCAGACAGGGGGTTGACACAGATACGCAGTATTTT. Protein sequence: CASSPRQGVDTDTQYF. Variable domain in full (rest from reference TRBV14 and TRBJ2-3): EAGVTQFPSHSVIEKGQTVTLRCDPISGHDNLYWYRRVMGKEIKFLLHFVKESKQDESGMPNNRFLAERTGGTYSTLKVQPAELEDSGVYFCASSPRQGVDTDTQYFGPGTRLTVL.

The V and J genes are TRBV6-1 and TRBJ1-5; D uncertain. The CDR3 length is 14 residues. Trimming left V 4 bases short and J 0 bases short, with 7 bases between. CDR1 is MNHNS and CDR2 is SASEGT in the germline V gene. The CDR3 DNA reads TGTGCCAGCAGTGCCAGGTATAGCAATCAGCCCCAGCATTTT. This gives the protein CASSARYSNQPQHF.

In its sample, this clone was seen a few times. The V call is TRBV7-9, the J call TRBJ1-1, with D uncertain. The CDR3 contains 11 residues. Trimming removed 5 bases at V and 3 bases at J, with 4 bases between. Germline V gene data show CDR1 as SEHNR and CDR2 as FQNEAQ (reference sequence). CDR3 region: CASSKYTEAFF. The CDR3, as DNA: TGTGCCAGCAGCAAATACACTGAAGCTTTCTTT.

This chain links TRBV7-9 with TRBJ2-5; 8 bases line up with TRBD2. The CDR3 covers 16 residues. CDR1 SEHNR and CDR2 FQNEAQ come from the germline V gene (reference sequence). The junction had 8 bases not matched to a gene; V was cut back by 1 base and J by 4 bases. DNA of the CDR3: TGTGCCAGCAGCTTAGAGCGGGGGCCGGGGGTAGAGACCCAGTACTTC. It encodes CASSLERGPGVETQYF.

V usage is TRBV6-1 and J usage is TRBJ1-5, with D possibly TRBD1 on 6 matching bases. Trimming took off 8 bases at V and 7 bases at J, with 12 bases between the two ends. The CDR3 is 12 amino acids. Germline V gives CDR1 MNHNS, CDR2 SASEGT. CDR3 sequence reads: CASGAGVQPQHF. In DNA, the CDR3 is TGTGCCAGCGGGGCAGGGGTCCAGCCCCAGCATTTT.

The chain joins TRBV28 to TRBJ2-7; TRBD1 aligns across 8 bases. The CDR3 spans 14 residues. Germline V gene lookup returns CDR1 MDHEN and CDR2 SYDVKM. V lost 3 bases to trimming and J lost 2 bases; unmatched junction nucleotides: 3. The CDR3 sequence: CASSLTGETYEQYF. Written as DNA, the CDR3 is TGTGCCAGCAGTTTGACAGGGGAGACCTACGAGCAGTACTTC.

The chain carries TRBV19 and TRBJ2-7, with 8 bases identical to TRBD2. Germline loops: CDR1 LNHDA, CDR2 SQIVND (reference sequence). The CDR3 is made up of 14 amino acids. The junction had 6 bases not matched to a gene; V was cut back by 6 bases and J by 2 bases. This CDR3 is CASRATSGAYEQYF. CDR3 DNA: TGTGCCAGTAGGGCCACTAGCGGAGCCTACGAGCAGTACTTC.